The source of this T cell receptor (beta chain) is a study of response to subunit inactivated influenza vaccine. Whole-study results and caveats: After each seasonal influenza vaccination, few new T cells are recruited, the authors suggested.

The CDR3 length is 13 residues. CDR1 and CDR2 (germline): DFQATT, SNEGSKA (reference sequence). TCRdb itself ran the RT-PCR reads through MiXCR, one entry per CDR3 protein. The sample comprises roughly 650,000 distinct CDR3 sequences, approximately 14% of which are singletons, and 9.5% to 13% rests with the top ten. This clonotype appeared a few times. No antigen is known for it. The gene calls are TRBV20-1 and TRBJ2-3; D perhaps matches TRBD1 (5 bases). The sequences come from PBMCs from blood, collected 12 days after vaccination. This sequence originates from a man aged 50 or older who received an inactivated influenza vaccine. In DNA form, the CDR3 reads TGCACGTTCATTCGACAGAGCACAGATACGCAGTATTTT. It yields the protein CTFIRQSTDTQYF.